This is a list of T cell receptor beta chains from one sample in a study of blood T cell repertoires in COVID-19. Clones were sequenced by immunoSEQ multiplex PCR, and TCRdb holds only the in-frame ones, with some missing. Seen here are under 50,000 clones, about 85% observed once, and the top ten hold approximately 4.5%. Source material: peripheral blood. The receptors were gathered from a man between 60 and 70 years old with COVID-19, enrolled during active disease. Both conserved end residues are part of each CDR3. The D gene is left open where the match is weak. Size values are once, few and many counts, or a class for expanded clones, and some rows have none.

TRBV7-9,.,TRBJ1-1,.,TGTGCCACCTCACCCCCGGGACCGGAGGGAGACACTGAAGCTTTCTTT,CATSPPGPEGDTEAFF
TRBV28,few,TRBJ2-7,.,TGTGCCAGCCTTTCGAGCTACGAGCAGTACTTC,CASLSSYEQYF
TRBV5-1,.,TRBJ1-1,TRBD1,TGCGCCAGCAGCGGCGGGACAGGAGCTAACACTGAAGCTTTCTTT,CASSGGTGANTEAFF
TRBV28,.,TRBJ1-4,.,TGTGCCAGCACTGAACAGCTTACTAATGAAAAACTGTTTTTT,CASTEQLTNEKLFF
TRBV6-6,.,TRBJ1-2,.,TGTGCCAGCAGGACGGACAGAGCCAATGGCTACACCTTC,CASRTDRANGYTF
TRBV11-3,.,TRBJ2-1,TRBD2,TGTGCCAGCAGCTTAGACGGGGGGTCGTCTTCCTACAATGAGCAGTTCTTC,CASSLDGGSSSYNEQFF
TRBV19,.,TRBJ2-2,.,TGTGCCACCCTCGCCAGGGAAGGGACCGGGGAGCTGTTTTTT,CATLAREGTGELFF
TRBV27,.,TRBJ2-7,.,TGTGCCAGCAGCCTAGCGACCGGGACTTCCTACGAGCAGTACTTC,CASSLATGTSYEQYF
TRBV7-2,.,TRBJ2-3,TRBD2,TGTGCCAGCAGCTTTACTAGCGGGGCTAGCACAGATACGCAGTATTTT,CASSFTSGASTDTQYF
TRBV7-8,.,TRBJ2-1,TRBD2,TGTGCCAGCAGCTCGCATCGGGTCGGGAGGCAAGACAATGAGCAGTTCTTC,CASSSHRVGRQDNEQFF
TRBV27,.,TRBJ2-1,.,TGTGCCAGCAGCCTTAACATGCGGGATTACAATGAGCAGTTCTTC,CASSLNMRDYNEQFF
TRBV11-3,.,TRBJ2-7,TRBD1,TGTGCCAGCAGCCAGCAACAGGGGGCAGGTGAGCAGTACTTC,CASSQQQGAGEQYF
TRBV6-5,.,TRBJ1-4,TRBD1,TGTGCCAGCACCGTCGGGACAGTTAATGAAAAACTGTTTTTT,CASTVGTVNEKLFF
TRBV28,.,TRBJ1-1,.,TGTGCCACCCTGACCGGAGTCCTGAACACTGAAGCTTTCTTT,CATLTGVLNTEAFF
TRBV28,.,TRBJ1-1,TRBD1,TGTGCCAGCAGTTTGGGACAGAGCACTGAAGCTTTCTTT,CASSLGQSTEAFF
TRBV19,once,TRBJ2-4,TRBD1,TGTGCCAGTAGTATAACAGGGCCAGACAGGGTCCGGACCAAAAACATTCAGTACTTC,CASSITGPDRVRTKNIQYF
TRBV6-2/TRBV6-3,.,TRBJ2-3,TRBD1,TGTGCCAGCAGTCGGACAGGGGAGGCAGATACGCAGTATTTT,CASSRTGEADTQYF
TRBV12-5,.,TRBJ2-1,.,TGTGCTAGTGCCGGCGGGACGGACTACAATGAGCAGTTCTTC,CASAGGTDYNEQFF
TRBV27,.,TRBJ1-1,TRBD1,TGTGCCAGCACTTCAACAGGGGAGAACACTGAAGCTTTCTTT,CASTSTGENTEAFF
TRBV28,.,TRBJ2-2,TRBD2,TGTGCCAGCAGTTTACCTAGCGGGAGAGCCTCCGGGGAGCTGTTTTTT,CASSLPSGRASGELFF
TRBV11-2,.,TRBJ2-1,TRBD2,TGTGCCAGCACCCTTTCAAGGCGGACTAGCAGGTATTACAATGAGCAGTTCTTC,CASTLSRRTSRYYNEQFF
TRBV3-1/TRBV3-2,.,TRBJ2-4,.,TGTGCCAGCAGCCAAGGGAAGGGGTTGGAGTTC,CASSQGKGLEF
TRBV10-3,.,TRBJ2-1,TRBD2,TGTGCCATAGGGACTAGCGGGGGTATCAATGAGCAGTTCTTC,CAIGTSGGINEQFF
TRBV12-5,.,TRBJ1-5,.,TGTGCTAGTGGACTCACGACAGAATATAGCAATCAGCCCCAGCATTTT,CASGLTTEYSNQPQHF
TRBV5-8,few,TRBJ1-1,.,TGTGCCAGCACCCCGGGTTGGTTGACTGAAGCTTTCTTT,CASTPGWLTEAFF
TRBV7-9,.,TRBJ2-1,TRBD1,TGTGCCAGCAGCCCTCCGGGACAGCTGGGGAATGAGCAGTTCTTC,CASSPPGQLGNEQFF
TRBV7-2,.,TRBJ2-7,TRBD2,TGTGCCAGCAGCCGTACTAGCGGTCCTTCCTACGAGCAGTACTTC,CASSRTSGPSYEQYF
TRBV7-2,once,TRBJ1-1,.,TGTGCCAGCAGCTTAGCGCGGCAGGGGACTGAAGCTTTCTTT,CASSLARQGTEAFF
TRBV30,.,TRBJ1-2,TRBD1,TGTGCCTGGACGACAGGGGGCTTTGGCTACACCTTC,CAWTTGGFGYTF
TRBV3-1/TRBV3-2,.,TRBJ1-1,.,TGTGCCAGCAGCCATAACAGTTGGGACACTGAAGCTTTCTTT,CASSHNSWDTEAFF
TRBV28,few,TRBJ1-5,.,TGTGCCAGCACCCCCTTGATGGCAGGGGGCAATCAGCCCCAGCATTTT,CASTPLMAGGNQPQHF
TRBV18,few,TRBJ1-2,.,TGTGCCAGCTCACCAACGGGTGTTCAGGGTTCTGGCTACACCTTC,CASSPTGVQGSGYTF
TRBV23-1,.,TRBJ2-7,TRBD1,TGCGCCTACCAGGACAGGGACTACGAGCAGTACTTC,CAYQDRDYEQYF
TRBV5-1,.,TRBJ2-3,.,TGCGCCAGCAGCTCCTCGGGGCGGGGGCCTAGCACAGATACGCAGTATTTT,CASSSSGRGPSTDTQYF
TRBV5-1,once,TRBJ1-1,.,TGCGCCAGCAGCGAGGAGGGCACTGAAGCTTTCTTT,CASSEEGTEAFF
TRBV7-9,.,TRBJ2-7,.,TGTGCCAGCAGCTTGTGGGGGGACGAGCAGTACTTC,CASSLWGDEQYF
TRBV7-9,.,TRBJ1-4,TRBD1,TGTGCCAGCAGCTCAGGGACAGGGAAACTTTCTAATGAAAAACTGTTTTTT,CASSSGTGKLSNEKLFF
TRBV28,.,TRBJ2-7,.,TGTGCCAGCAGTACAACCTACGAGCAGTACTTC,CASSTTYEQYF
TRBV10-2,.,TRBJ2-1,.,TGCGCCACCCAGAGCGGGCCCCAATATACCAATGAGCAGTTCTTC,CATQSGPQYTNEQFF
TRBV7-2,.,TRBJ2-1,TRBD2,TGTGCCAGCAGCCCCGGACTAGGAGGCTACAATGAGCAGTTCTTC,CASSPGLGGYNEQFF
TRBV19,.,TRBJ1-2,TRBD1,TGTGCCAGTAGTATTTCGACAGGGGGCGCAAGGGGCTACACCTTC,CASSISTGGARGYTF
TRBV4-1,.,TRBJ2-7,TRBD2,TGCGCCAGCAGCCAAGATCCGGGGGGGCAGGCAAAGAGCTCCTACGAGCAGTACTTC,CASSQDPGGQAKSSYEQYF
TRBV28,.,TRBJ1-2,TRBD1,TGTGCCAGCAACTCGGGACAGAAGGTGGGTTATGGCTACACCTTC,CASNSGQKVGYGYTF
TRBV6-5,.,TRBJ1-5,.,TGTGCCAGCAGTTACCCGAGCAATCAGCCCCAGCATTTT,CASSYPSNQPQHF
TRBV14,once,TRBJ1-2,.,TGTGCCAGCAGCCAAGACAGAAGTGGCTACACCTTC,CASSQDRSGYTF
TRBV4-1,.,TRBJ2-2,TRBD1,TGCGCCAGCAGCCAAGAGGCCCAGGGGGCGATTTTCGGGGAGCTGTTTTTT,CASSQEAQGAIFGELFF